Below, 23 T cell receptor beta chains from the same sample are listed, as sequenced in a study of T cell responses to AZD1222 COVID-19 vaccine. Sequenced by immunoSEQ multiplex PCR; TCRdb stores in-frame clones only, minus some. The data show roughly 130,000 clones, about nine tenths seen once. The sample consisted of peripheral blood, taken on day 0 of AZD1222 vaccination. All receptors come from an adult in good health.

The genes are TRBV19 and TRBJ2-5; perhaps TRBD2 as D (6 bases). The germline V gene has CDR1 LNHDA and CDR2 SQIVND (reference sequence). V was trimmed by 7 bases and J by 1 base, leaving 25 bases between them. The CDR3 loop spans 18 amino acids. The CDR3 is CASKSGPLTGTLQETQYF. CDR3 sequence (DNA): TGTGCCAGTAAAAGCGGGCCCTTAACCGGGACTCTCCAAGAGACCCAGTACTTC.

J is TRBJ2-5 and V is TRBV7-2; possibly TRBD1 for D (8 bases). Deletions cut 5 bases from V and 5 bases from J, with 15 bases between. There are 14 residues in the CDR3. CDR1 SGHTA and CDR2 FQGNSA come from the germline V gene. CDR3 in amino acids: CASSKGQGGETQYF. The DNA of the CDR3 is TGTGCCAGCAGCAAAGGACAGGGAGGGGAGACCCAGTACTTC.

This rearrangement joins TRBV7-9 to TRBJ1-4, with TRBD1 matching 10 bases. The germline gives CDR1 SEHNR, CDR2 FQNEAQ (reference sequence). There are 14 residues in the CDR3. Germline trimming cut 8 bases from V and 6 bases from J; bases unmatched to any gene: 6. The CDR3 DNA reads TGTGCCAGCTCGAGGGACAGGGGTCATGAAAAACTGTTTTTT. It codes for CASSRDRGHEKLFF.

CDR3 sequence reads: CASSLDGTANGYTF. DNA for the CDR3: TGTGCCAGCAGCTTAGATGGGACCGCGAATGGCTACACCTTC. The chain employs TRBV7-2 and TRBJ1-2; a weak D match, TRBD1 (5 bases). V was pared by 1 base and J by 6 bases, with 12 bases between. In germline, CDR1 is SGHTA, CDR2 FQGNSA. CDR3 length: 14 amino acids.

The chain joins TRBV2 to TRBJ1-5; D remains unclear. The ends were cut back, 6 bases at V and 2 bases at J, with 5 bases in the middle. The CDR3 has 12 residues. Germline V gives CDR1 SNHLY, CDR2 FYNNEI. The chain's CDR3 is CASRNGNQPQHF. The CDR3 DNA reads TGTGCCAGCAGGAACGGCAATCAGCCCCAGCATTTT.

CDR3 sequence reads: CAYSDGGRDTQYF. The CDR3 coding sequence is TGTGCCTACTCAGACGGGGGGAGGGATACGCAGTATTTT. The gene calls are TRBV30 and TRBJ2-3; 7 nucleotides line up with TRBD2. The V gene's germline CDR1 is GTSNPN and CDR2 SVGIG (reference sequence). Losses at the gene ends were 7 bases for V and 6 bases for J; bases not matched to a gene: 10. This CDR3 has 13 residues.

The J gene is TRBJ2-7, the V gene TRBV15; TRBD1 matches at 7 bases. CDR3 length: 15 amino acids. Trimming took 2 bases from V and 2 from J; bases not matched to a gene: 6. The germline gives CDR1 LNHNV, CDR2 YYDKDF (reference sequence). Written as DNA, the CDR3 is TGTGCCACCAGCAGAAAACAGGGGCCAACCTACGAGCAGTACTTC. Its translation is CATSRKQGPTYEQYF.

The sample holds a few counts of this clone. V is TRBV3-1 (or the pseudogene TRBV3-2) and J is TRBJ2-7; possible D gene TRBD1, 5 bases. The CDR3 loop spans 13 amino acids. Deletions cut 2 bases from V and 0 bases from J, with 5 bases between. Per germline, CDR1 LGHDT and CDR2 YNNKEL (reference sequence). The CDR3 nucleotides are TGTGCCAGCAGCCAACAGGGCTCCTACGAGCAGTACTTC. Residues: CASSQQGSYEQYF.

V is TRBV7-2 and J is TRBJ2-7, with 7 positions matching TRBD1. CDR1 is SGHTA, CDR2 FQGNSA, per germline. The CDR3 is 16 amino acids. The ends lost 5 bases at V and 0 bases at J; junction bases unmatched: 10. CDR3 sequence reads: CASSPRQGSTSYEQYF. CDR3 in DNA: TGTGCCAGCAGCCCTAGACAGGGATCTACCTCCTACGAGCAGTACTTC. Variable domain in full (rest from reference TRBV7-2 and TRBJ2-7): GAGVSQSPSNKVTEKGKDVELRCDPISGHTALYWYRQSLGQGLEFLIYFQGNSAPDKSGLPSDRFSAERTGGSVSTLTIQRTQQEDSAVYLCASSPRQGSTSYEQYFGPGTRLTVT.

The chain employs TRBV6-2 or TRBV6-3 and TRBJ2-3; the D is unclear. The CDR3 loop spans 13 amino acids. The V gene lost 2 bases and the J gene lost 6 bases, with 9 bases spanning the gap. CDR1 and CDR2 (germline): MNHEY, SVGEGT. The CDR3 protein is CASSYLGFDTQYF. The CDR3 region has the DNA TGTGCCAGCAGTTACCTGGGCTTCGATACGCAGTATTTT.

The CDR3 reads CASRLAGLGEQYF. DNA for the CDR3: TGTGCCAGCAGACTAGCGGGATTAGGCGAGCAGTACTTC. The genes are TRBV7-2 and TRBJ2-7; 10 nucleotides match TRBD2. Germline loops: CDR1 SGHTA, CDR2 FQGNSA. The CDR3 totals 13 residues. Germline trimming cut 6 bases from V and 6 bases from J; bases unmatched to any gene: 5.

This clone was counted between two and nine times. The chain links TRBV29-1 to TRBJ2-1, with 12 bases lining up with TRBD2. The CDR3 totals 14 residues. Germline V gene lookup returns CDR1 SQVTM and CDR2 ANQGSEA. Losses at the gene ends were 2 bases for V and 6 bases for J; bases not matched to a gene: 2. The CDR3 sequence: CSVEKGLAGNEQFF. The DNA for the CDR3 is TGCAGCGTTGAAAAGGGACTAGCGGGCAATGAGCAGTTCTTC.

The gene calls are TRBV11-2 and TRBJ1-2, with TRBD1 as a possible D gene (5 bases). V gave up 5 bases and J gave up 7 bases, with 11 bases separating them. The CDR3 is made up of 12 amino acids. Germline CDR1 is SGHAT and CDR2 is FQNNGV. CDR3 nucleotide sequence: TGTGCCAGCAGCATAATGGGGGGTGGCTACACCTTC. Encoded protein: CASSIMGGGYTF.

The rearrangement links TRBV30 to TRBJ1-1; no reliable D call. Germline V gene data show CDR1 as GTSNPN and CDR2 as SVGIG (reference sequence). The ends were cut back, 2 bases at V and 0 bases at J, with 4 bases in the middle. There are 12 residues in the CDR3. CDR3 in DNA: TGTGCCTGGAGTTCAATGAACACTGAAGCTTTCTTT. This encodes CAWSSMNTEAFF.

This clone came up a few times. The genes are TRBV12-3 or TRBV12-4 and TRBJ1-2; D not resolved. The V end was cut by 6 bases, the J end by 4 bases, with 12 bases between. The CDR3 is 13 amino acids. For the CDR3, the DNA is TGTGCCAGCAGCGAGAGGGAGGGCTATGGCTACACCTTC. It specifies CASSEREGYGYTF.

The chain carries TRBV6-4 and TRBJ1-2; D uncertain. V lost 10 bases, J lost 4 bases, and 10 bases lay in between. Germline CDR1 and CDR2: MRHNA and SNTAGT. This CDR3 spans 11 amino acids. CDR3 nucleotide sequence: TGTGCCACCAACGGCGGCTATGGCTACACCTTC. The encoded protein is CATNGGYGYTF.

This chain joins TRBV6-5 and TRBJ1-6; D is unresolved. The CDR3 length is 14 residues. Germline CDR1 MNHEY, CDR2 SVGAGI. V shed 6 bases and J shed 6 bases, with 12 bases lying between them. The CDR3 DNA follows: TGTGCCAGCAGACGGTACGGCTCTAATTCACCCCTCCACTTT. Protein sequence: CASRRYGSNSPLHF.

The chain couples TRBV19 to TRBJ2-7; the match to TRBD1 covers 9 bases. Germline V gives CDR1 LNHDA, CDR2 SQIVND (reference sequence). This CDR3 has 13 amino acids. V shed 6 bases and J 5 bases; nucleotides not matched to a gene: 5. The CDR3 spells CASRGTGTHEQYF. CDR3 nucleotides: TGTGCCAGTAGAGGGACAGGGACACACGAGCAGTACTTC.

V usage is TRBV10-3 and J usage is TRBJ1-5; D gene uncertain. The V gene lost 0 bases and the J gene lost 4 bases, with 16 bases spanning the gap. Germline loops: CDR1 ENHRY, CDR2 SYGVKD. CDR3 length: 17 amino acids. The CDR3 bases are TGTGCCATCAGTGAGTCGACCCTTGGCCGGGGAAATCAGCCCCAGCATTTT. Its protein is CAISESTLGRGNQPQHF.

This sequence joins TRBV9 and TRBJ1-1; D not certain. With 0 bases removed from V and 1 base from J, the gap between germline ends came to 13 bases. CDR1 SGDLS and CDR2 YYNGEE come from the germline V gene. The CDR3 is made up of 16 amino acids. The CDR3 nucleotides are TGTGCCAGCAGCGTAGTCCAAAGTGTCAGGAACACTGAAGCTTTCTTT. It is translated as CASSVVQSVRNTEAFF.

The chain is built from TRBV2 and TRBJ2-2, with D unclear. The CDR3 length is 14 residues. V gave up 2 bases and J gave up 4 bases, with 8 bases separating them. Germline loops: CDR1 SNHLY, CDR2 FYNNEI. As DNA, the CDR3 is TGTGCCAGCAGTGAAAACAGCTTCACCGGGGAGCTGTTTTTT. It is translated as CASSENSFTGELFF.

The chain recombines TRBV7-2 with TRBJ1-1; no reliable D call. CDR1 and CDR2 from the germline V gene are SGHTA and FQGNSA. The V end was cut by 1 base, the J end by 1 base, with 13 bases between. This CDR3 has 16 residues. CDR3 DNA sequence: TGTGCCAGCAGCTTAGGGGGTGGTTTAAAGAACACTGAAGCTTTCTTT. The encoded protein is CASSLGGGLKNTEAFF.

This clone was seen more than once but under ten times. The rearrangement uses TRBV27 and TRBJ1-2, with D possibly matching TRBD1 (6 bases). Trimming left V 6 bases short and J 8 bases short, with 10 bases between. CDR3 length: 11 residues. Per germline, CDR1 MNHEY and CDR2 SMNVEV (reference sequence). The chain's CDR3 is CASSSTGGYTF. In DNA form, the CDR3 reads TGTGCCAGCAGCTCTACAGGGGGCTACACCTTC.